This T cell receptor (beta chain) was identified during a study of blood T cell repertoires in COVID-19. The overall study: COVID-19 samples, acute and convalescent, were from the United States, Italy and Spain. T cells, B-cell-depleted T cells, or PBMCs provided the cDNA or gDNA that served as material.

Authors' analysis steps: Estimation of nucleated cell counts was performed using reference gene primer amplification. Sequencing was performed with immunoSEQ multiplex PCR; in TCRdb, only in-frame clones are kept and a portion is missing. That table supplies the V and J calls and clone size; D and trimming were determined from the DNA. The sample lists about 87,000 clones, about 85% occurring once. The length of the CDR3 is 16 residues. Germline lookup yields CDR1 SGHTA and CDR2 FQGNSA. V shed 5 bases and J 1 base; nucleotides not matched to a gene: 8. The sequenced sample was peripheral blood. The sequence derives from a woman of 80 years or more with COVID-19, enrolled during active disease. The J gene is TRBJ1-5, the V gene TRBV7-2; 7 bases are a match to TRBD1. In nucleotides, the CDR3 is TGTGCCAGCAGCCAAAAGACAGGGACGAGCAATCAGCCCCAGCATTTT. Its translation is CASSQKTGTSNQPQHF.